The 21 T cell receptor beta chains below all came from one sample that was sequenced in a study of CD8 T cells in ankylosing spondylitis. From the 5' RACE reads, TCRdb called clonotypes with MiXCR, one entry per CDR3 protein. The sample carries around 23,000 distinct CDR3 sequences, roughly a sixth recorded once. Sequenced sample: blood. The source of these receptors is a male donor with ankylosing spondylitis or in good health (not recorded which).

This sequence joins TRBV6-2 or TRBV6-3 and TRBJ1-1; possible D gene TRBD1, 6 bases. V was pared by 5 bases and J by 1 base, with 23 bases between. This CDR3 is built from 18 residues. Germline CDR1 and CDR2: MNHEY and SVGEGT. CDR3 region: CASSSKLGHLARNTEAFF. The CDR3 DNA reads TGTGCCAGCAGTAGCAAACTGGGACACCTGGCCAGGAACACTGAAGCTTTCTTT.

The chain carries TRBV12-3 or TRBV12-4 and TRBJ2-7; the D is unclear. Trimming took off 1 base at V and 7 bases at J, with 11 bases between the two ends. This CDR3 region has 13 residues. The CDR3 region is CASSLGAPGEQYF. CDR3 coding DNA: TGTGCCAGCAGTTTAGGCGCCCCCGGGGAGCAGTACTTC.

The rearrangement joins TRBV18 to TRBJ1-5; weak D call: TRBD1 (6 bases). The CDR3 has 14 amino acids. Germline CDR1 KGHSH, CDR2 LQKENI. Between the trimmed V and J ends, which lost 3 bases and 11 bases, there was a span of 17 bases. CDR3 protein: CASSPTPDSQTQHF. Here the CDR3 DNA reads TGTGCCAGCTCACCGACCCCGGACAGCCAGACCCAGCATTTT.

This clonotype was found many times. The rearrangement joins TRBV12-3 or TRBV12-4 to TRBJ1-1; TRBD1 is a possible D gene (6 bases). Trimming took 5 bases from V and 4 from J, leaving 17 bases between them. The CDR3 has 15 residues. The CDR3: CASSPNRPGATEAFF. DNA for the CDR3: TGTGCCAGCAGTCCGAACAGACCGGGGGCCACTGAAGCTTTCTTT.

In this sample, this clonotype turned up a few times. The rearrangement links TRBV25-1 to TRBJ2-5, with unresolved D. Trimming cost V 0 bases and J 3 bases, with 11 bases left between them. Germline assignment: CDR1 MGHDK and CDR2 SYGVNS. This CDR3 has 15 amino acids. CDR3 bases: TGTGCCAGCAGTGAATATGGAACAGCAGAAGAGACCCAGTACTTC. Its protein is CASSEYGTAEETQYF.

This chain links TRBV29-1 with TRBJ1-5; 7 bases agree with TRBD1. Per germline, CDR1 SQVTM and CDR2 ANQGSEA. Unmatched junction bases numbered 11, after V lost 7 bases and J lost 11 bases. The CDR3 consists of 12 residues. The DNA of the CDR3 is TGCAGCGCTCGACAGGGTGGCGGGTCCCAGCATTTT. Amino acids: CSARQGGGSQHF.

This clonotype came up many times. The V and J genes are TRBV14 and TRBJ2-1; no clear D. Per germline, CDR1 SGHDN and CDR2 FVKESK. With 2 bases removed from V and 10 bases from J, the gap between germline ends came to 9 bases. The CDR3 has 12 residues. CDR3 region: CASSQYGAEQFF. For the CDR3, the DNA is TGTGCCAGCAGCCAATACGGAGCCGAGCAGTTCTTC.

The sample holds a few counts of this clonotype. The rearrangement uses TRBV29-1 and TRBJ2-1, with 9 bases aligning to TRBD2. CDR1 is SQVTM, CDR2 ANQGSEA, per germline. J was trimmed by 8 bases and V by 6 bases; bases with no gene match: 8. The CDR3 is 13 amino acids. The CDR3 loop reads CSVGISGSDEQFF. DNA of the CDR3: TGCAGCGTCGGTATTAGCGGGAGCGATGAGCAGTTCTTC.

This clonotype was counted only a few times. The chain has TRBV5-1 and TRBJ1-4, with TRBD1 as a possible D gene (5 bases). The ends were cut back, 4 bases at V and 0 bases at J, with 7 bases in the middle. The CDR3 consists of 14 residues. Germline V CDR1 and CDR2: SGHRS, YFSETQ. The CDR3 coding sequence is TGCGCCAGCAGCCCAGGGTCAACTAATGAAAAACTGTTTTTT. Residues: CASSPGSTNEKLFF. The variable domain in full, with the rest retrieved from reference TRBV5-1 and TRBJ1-4, is KAGVTQTPRYLIKTRGQQVTLSCSPISGHRSVSWYQQTPGQGLQFLFEYFSETQRNKGNFPGRFSGRQFSNSRSEMNVSTLELGDSALYLCASSPGSTNEKLFFGSGTQLSVL.

In this sample, this clonotype turned up many times. The chain combines TRBV12-3 or TRBV12-4 with TRBJ1-2, with 11 positions matching TRBD1. The CDR3 contains 16 residues. The V and J ends lost 5 bases and 7 bases, in that order; junction bases with no gene match: 12. CDR3: CASSRRTGGEVGGYTF. The CDR3 DNA follows: TGTGCCAGCAGTAGACGGACAGGGGGCGAAGTAGGTGGCTACACCTTC.

The CDR3 sequence is CASSLTLTSTDTQYF. The CDR3 DNA reads TGTGCCAGCAGCTTAACTCTAACCAGCACAGATACGCAGTATTTT. This sequence joins TRBV7-3 and TRBJ2-3, with no clear D. CDR3 length: 15 residues. The germline V gene encodes CDR1 SGHTA and CDR2 FQGTGA. V shed 0 bases and J shed 0 bases, with 7 bases lying between them. Based on the CDR3 plus reference TRBV7-3 and TRBJ2-3, the full variable domain is GAGVSQTPSNKVTEKGKYVELRCDPISGHTALYWYRQSLGQGPEFLIYFQGTGAADDSGLPNDRFFAVRPEGSVSTLKIQRTERGDSAVYLCASSLTLTSTDTQYFGPGTRLTVL.

The gene calls are TRBV4-2 and TRBJ2-4; D might be TRBD1 (6 bases). V was shortened by 2 bases and J by 3 bases, with 11 bases between the two germline ends. The length of the CDR3 is 15 residues. Germline CDR1 and CDR2: LGHNA and YNFKEQ. The CDR3 region has the DNA TGTGCCAGCAGCCAATACGACAGGAGCAAAAACATTCAGTACTTC. Translation: CASSQYDRSKNIQYF.

This clonotype was picked up a small number of times. J is TRBJ2-3 and V is TRBV29-1; no clear D. The CDR3 contains 11 residues. Germline values: CDR1 SQVTM, CDR2 ANQGSEA. Trimming pared 4 bases from V and 5 bases from J, leaving 7 bases between. In DNA form, the CDR3 reads TGCAGCGTTGTGAGTGGAGATACGCAGTATTTT. Its translation: CSVVSGDTQYF.

This clonotype has just a few counts. The chain has TRBV13 and TRBJ2-5; 9 bases match TRBD2. The germline gives CDR1 PRHDT, CDR2 FYEKMQ (reference sequence). The V and J ends lost 4 bases and 0 bases, in that order; junction bases with no gene match: 6. The CDR3 covers 16 residues. This chain's CDR3 is CASSWGLATDQETQYF. CDR3 DNA: TGTGCCAGCAGCTGGGGACTAGCAACCGACCAAGAGACCCAGTACTTC.

This clonotype was detected many times. The V gene is TRBV5-1, the J gene TRBJ1-1, with D maybe TRBD1 (5 bases). Germline V gene data show CDR1 as SGHRS and CDR2 as YFSETQ. Trimming cost V 0 bases and J 4 bases, with 7 bases left between them. The CDR3 is 13 amino acids. The chain's CDR3 is CASSLDGGTEAFF. DNA of the CDR3: TGCGCCAGCAGCTTGGATGGGGGCACTGAAGCTTTCTTT.

This chain links TRBV5-1 with TRBJ2-1, with D perhaps matching TRBD2 (6 bases). Deletions cut 4 bases from V and 6 bases from J, with 17 bases between. Germline V gives CDR1 SGHRS, CDR2 YFSETQ. This CDR3 has 15 amino acids. CDR3 residues: CASSVGGRSGNEQFF. In DNA form, the CDR3 reads TGCGCCAGCAGCGTGGGGGGTAGGTCGGGCAATGAGCAGTTCTTC.

This clonotype has ten or more counts. The chain links TRBV5-1 to TRBJ1-5; 7 bases align to TRBD1. The V gene's germline CDR1 is SGHRS and CDR2 YFSETQ. V lost 4 bases and J lost 4; bases outside the gene matches: 5. This CDR3 is 14 amino acids long. In DNA form, the CDR3 reads TGCGCCAGCAGCCCGGGACAGATAAATCAGCCCCAGCATTTT. It translates to CASSPGQINQPQHF. Filled out from reference TRBV5-1 and TRBJ1-5, the complete variable domain reads KAGVTQTPRYLIKTRGQQVTLSCSPISGHRSVSWYQQTPGQGLQFLFEYFSETQRNKGNFPGRFSGRQFSNSRSEMNVSTLELGDSALYLCASSPGQINQPQHFGDGTRLSIL.

This clonotype was observed at least ten times. The chain has TRBV20-1 and TRBJ2-5; 7 bases match TRBD2. This CDR3 comprises 14 residues. Germline CDR1 is DFQATT and CDR2 is SNEGSKA (reference sequence). V gave up 4 bases and J gave up 2 bases; unmatched junction bases: 7. The CDR3 here is CSATLRRGQETQYF. CDR3 bases: TGCAGTGCTACCCTCCGGCGGGGGCAAGAGACCCAGTACTTC.

The V gene is TRBV10-3, the J gene TRBJ2-7; D is uncertain. Trimming cost V 0 bases and J 7 bases, with 7 bases left between them. Germline CDR1 is ENHRY and CDR2 is SYGVKD. The CDR3 length is 12 residues. The CDR3 DNA reads TGTGCCATCAGTGAGTCGATTTGGGAGCAGTACTTC. This sequence encodes CAISESIWEQYF.

Many counts were recorded for this clonotype. This chain connects TRBV7-9 to TRBJ2-7; 10 bases fit TRBD1. After removal of 5 bases from V and 6 bases from J, the junction contained 7 bases not matched to a gene. The CDR3 has 14 amino acids. Germline CDR1 is SEHNR and CDR2 is FQNEAQ (reference sequence). The CDR3 sequence: CASSPGDRGIEQYF. The CDR3, as DNA: TGTGCCAGCAGCCCTGGGGACAGGGGAATCGAGCAGTACTTC.

The chain has TRBV12-3 or TRBV12-4 and TRBJ2-2, with D perhaps matching TRBD1 (5 bases). Trimming left V 1 base short and J 6 bases short, with 12 bases between. The CDR3 spans 15 residues. CDR3 bases: TGTGCCAGCAGTTTAGGCAGGGTATTACCCGGGGAGCTGTTTTTT. Residues: CASSLGRVLPGELFF.